Listed below are T cell receptor beta chains from one sample, sequenced in a study of cytomegalovirus exposure and HLA in healthy donors. Clones were read by immunoSEQ multiplex PCR, and TCRdb kept only the in-frame ones, dropping some. Altogether about 160,000 clones are present, approximately 77% being singletons, with the ten largest covering about 4%. Sample: PBMCs. The receptors stem from a man aged 30 to 45 in good health and CMV-seropositive. CDR3s include the opening cysteine and the closing phenylalanine or tryptophan. A D gene is named only where the DNA matches it firmly. Rows may omit the clone size; those that give it use once, few, many or a size class.

TGCGCCAGCAGTCAATCGGGGTTAAGACAGGCATACGAGCAGTACTTC,CASSQSGLRQAYEQYF,TRBV23-1,.,.,16,TRBJ2-7
TGTGCCAGCAGAGTGGACAGGGTCGAGCAGTACTTC,CASRVDRVEQYF,TRBV2,.,TRBD1,12,TRBJ2-7
TGCGCCAGCAGCTTCAGCGGGGGTACGAACACCGGGGAGCTGTTTTTT,CASSFSGGTNTGELFF,TRBV5-1,few,TRBD2,16,TRBJ2-2
TGTGCCAGCAGCGGATTACAGGGTTGGACTGAAGCTTTCTTT,CASSGLQGWTEAFF,TRBV5-6,.,.,14,TRBJ1-1
TGTGCCAGCAGGCGGGGACAGAATGAAAAACTGTTTTTT,CASRRGQNEKLFF,TRBV6-5,few,TRBD1,13,TRBJ1-4
TGTGCCAGCAGTTACGTTGACGGGGAGCAGTACTTC,CASSYVDGEQYF,TRBV27,.,.,12,TRBJ2-7
TGCGCCAGCAGGATGGGACAGGGTATGACCGGGGAGCTGTTTTTT,CASRMGQGMTGELFF,TRBV5-1,.,TRBD1,15,TRBJ2-2
TGCGCCAGCAGCGCTAGCGGGGGAAACATTCAGTACTTC,CASSASGGNIQYF,TRBV4-1,.,TRBD2,13,TRBJ2-4
TGTGCCAGCAGTTTAGTAAAATCACCCCTCCACTTT,CASSLVKSPLHF,TRBV28,.,.,12,TRBJ1-6
TGCGCCAGCAGCCAAGATAGGCTAGGGGTACTGTTTTTT,CASSQDRLGVLFF,TRBV4-3,.,.,13,TRBJ1-4
TGTGCCAGCAGTGAAACAGGACACTCCTACAATGAGCAGTTCTTC,CASSETGHSYNEQFF,TRBV6-4,.,.,15,TRBJ2-1
TGTGCCAGCAGTTACAGGGGCCGTAGCAATCAGCCCCAGCATTTT,CASSYRGRSNQPQHF,TRBV27,.,TRBD1,15,TRBJ1-5
TGTGCCAGCATTCCGGACAGGGGGCGGAATACGCAGTATTTT,CASIPDRGRNTQYF,TRBV2,.,TRBD1,14,TRBJ2-3
TGTGCCAGCAGTTTAGCAGGGGTGATAGGACAGCCCCAGCATTTT,CASSLAGVIGQPQHF,TRBV28,.,.,15,TRBJ1-5
TGCGCCAGCAGCCGCCGGGACTTGAACACCGGGGAGCTGTTTTTT,CASSRRDLNTGELFF,TRBV5-1,.,.,15,TRBJ2-2
TGTGCCAGCAGTTACAACCTGGAGGCTTCACCCCTCCACTTT,CASSYNLEASPLHF,TRBV6-5,.,.,14,TRBJ1-6
TGTGCCTGGAGCAGAGGGTCCCAAGAGACCCAGTACTTC,CAWSRGSQETQYF,TRBV30,.,.,13,TRBJ2-5
TGTGCCATCCGAGACACTAATCAGCCCCAGCATTTT,CAIRDTNQPQHF,TRBV10-3,.,.,12,TRBJ1-5
TGTGCCATTTCGATGATGGACTACTCTGGAAACACCATATATTTT,CAISMMDYSGNTIYF,TRBV15,.,.,15,TRBJ1-3
TGTGCTAGTGGTTTGGGCACTGCGGGCTCGGACCCCAAATACTCACCCCTCCACTTT,CASGLGTAGSDPKYSPLHF,TRBV12-5,.,.,19,TRBJ1-6
TGTGCCAGCAGCCAACCAACAGGTTATAATTCACCCCTCCACTTT,CASSQPTGYNSPLHF,TRBV11-2,.,.,15,TRBJ1-6
TGTGCCAGCAGCTACGACAGGGTCTACGAGCAGTACTTC,CASSYDRVYEQYF,TRBV7-8,.,TRBD1,13,TRBJ2-7
TGCGCCAGCAGCTTGGGCGGGGGGCCGGGCACAGATACGCAGTATTTT,CASSLGGGPGTDTQYF,TRBV5-1,.,TRBD2,16,TRBJ2-3
TGTGCCAGTAGTTGGGGGGGTTCGAATCAGCCCCAGCATTTT,CASSWGGSNQPQHF,TRBV19,.,.,14,TRBJ1-5
TGTGCCAGCAGTGAAAATCCGGGGTCTGGAAACACCATATATTTT,CASSENPGSGNTIYF,TRBV25-1,few,.,15,TRBJ1-3
TGCAGCGTTAGGACAGGGGCAAGGACCGGGGAGCTGTTTTTT,CSVRTGARTGELFF,TRBV29-1,.,TRBD1,14,TRBJ2-2
TGTGCCAGCAGTTTCGCTTATCTGACAGGTTATGGCTACACCTTC,CASSFAYLTGYGYTF,TRBV28,few,.,15,TRBJ1-2
TGTGCCAGCAGCTCCAGGGGAATTCGCCAAAACATTCAGTACTTC,CASSSRGIRQNIQYF,TRBV7-9,.,.,15,TRBJ2-4
TGTGCTAGTGGTTTACAGGGGCCGAGCTCCTACAATGAGCAGTTCTTC,CASGLQGPSSYNEQFF,TRBV12-5,.,TRBD1,16,TRBJ2-1
TGTGCCAGCAGCTTATCGGGCCTAGGGGTCGGGGAGCTGTTTTTT,CASSLSGLGVGELFF,TRBV7-2,few,.,15,TRBJ2-2
TGTGCCAGTAGGCGCGGGGTTAGCTCCTACAATGAGCAGTTCTTC,CASRRGVSSYNEQFF,TRBV10-3,.,.,15,TRBJ2-1
TGCGCCAGCAACCCCAGGGGGTCTAGCACAGATACGCAGTATTTT,CASNPRGSSTDTQYF,TRBV5-1,.,TRBD1,15,TRBJ2-3
TGTGCCAGCACTGGACAGGGATACACTGAAGCTTTCTTT,CASTGQGYTEAFF,TRBV2,.,TRBD1,13,TRBJ1-1
TGTGCCAGCAGCAGTCGGGGGGACGGGCCCCAGCATTTT,CASSSRGDGPQHF,TRBV5-6,.,.,13,TRBJ1-5
TGTGCCAGTAGTATAGACGGACAGAGCTCCTACGAGCAGTACTTC,CASSIDGQSSYEQYF,TRBV19,.,.,15,TRBJ2-7
TGTGCCAGCAAGGCAGGGTTAAGCACAGATACGCAGTATTTT,CASKAGLSTDTQYF,TRBV6-5,.,.,14,TRBJ2-3
TGTGCCAGCAGCATGCAACAGGGGTCCCGCTACGAGCAGTACTTC,CASSMQQGSRYEQYF,TRBV5-4,.,TRBD1,15,TRBJ2-7
TGTGCCAGCAGCTTGGCCGGGGAGCAGTTCTTC,CASSLAGEQFF,TRBV5-6,few,.,11,TRBJ2-1
TGCAGCGTTGCAAACCCTGGGCGGGGGGCCACAGATACGCAGTATTTT,CSVANPGRGATDTQYF,TRBV29-1,.,TRBD2,16,TRBJ2-3
TGCGCCAGCAGTCGGGATGTCAATCAGCCCCAGCATTTT,CASSRDVNQPQHF,TRBV10-2,few,.,13,TRBJ1-5
TGTGCCAGCAGCTTGGCTGGGGCAAACACCGGGGAGCTGTTTTTT,CASSLAGANTGELFF,TRBV5-8,.,.,15,TRBJ2-2
TGTGCCAGTAGTATATCGGCTAATGAAAAACTGTTTTTT,CASSISANEKLFF,TRBV19,.,.,13,TRBJ1-4
TGTGCCAGTAGTCCCCAGGATTATAGCAATCAGCCCCAGCATTTT,CASSPQDYSNQPQHF,TRBV19,.,.,15,TRBJ1-5
TGCAGCGTTCTGGGCAGTATCCACGAGCAGTACTTC,CSVLGSIHEQYF,TRBV29-1,once,.,12,TRBJ2-7
TGTGCCTGGACCCCCCTACTGTCGGGGGGTAACACCGGGGAGCTGTTTTTT,CAWTPLLSGGNTGELFF,TRBV30,.,TRBD2,17,TRBJ2-2
TGTGCCAGCAGTCCATTTGGGGCCGAAGAGACCCAGTACTTC,CASSPFGAEETQYF,TRBV2,.,.,14,TRBJ2-5